Shown below are 20 T cell receptor beta chains from a single sample sequenced in a study of blood T cell repertoires in COVID-19. TCRdb keeps only in-frame clones here, not all; method: immunoSEQ multiplex PCR. The data contain around 32,000 clones, approximately 95% of them seen just once; the ten biggest clones take up about 0.9%. The specimen sequenced was peripheral blood. These receptors were taken from a male donor with active COVID-19.

Here the CDR3 DNA reads TGCGCCAGCAGCCAGGAGCGAGGCTATAAGGAGGCCCGCCTCTCTGGAAACACCATATATTTT. This sequence encodes CASSQERGYKEARLSGNTIYF. V and J are TRBV4-1 and TRBJ1-3; D unclear. The V gene's germline CDR1 is MGHRA and CDR2 YSYEKL. The germline V and J ends were trimmed by 3 bases and 0 bases, with 27 bases remaining between them. The CDR3 is 21 residues long.

This rearrangement joins TRBV5-1 to TRBJ1-1; no clear D. The CDR3 length is 14 residues. Trimming took 1 base from V and 0 from J, leaving 7 bases between them. Germline CDR1 is SGHRS and CDR2 is YFSETQ. The CDR3 region is CASSLSGMNTEAFF. CDR3 bases: TGCGCCAGCAGCTTGTCGGGGATGAACACTGAAGCTTTCTTT.

With respect to this clone: Other nucleotide sequences from this sample produce the same CDR3. The chain has TRBV7-2 and TRBJ1-5; D ambiguous. V dropped 3 bases and J dropped 1 base, with 10 bases sitting between them. The V gene's germline CDR1 is SGHTA and CDR2 FQGNSA. The CDR3 is 15 amino acids. CDR3 loop: CASSLGSGSNQPQHF. The CDR3 DNA sequence: TGTGCCAGCAGCTTGGGCTCGGGGAGCAATCAGCCCCAGCATTTT.

V and J are TRBV5-1 and TRBJ1-3; D ambiguous. CDR1 and CDR2 from the germline V gene are SGHRS and YFSETQ. The CDR3 spans 15 residues. V shed 0 bases and J shed 1 base, with 8 bases lying between them. CDR3 loop: CASSLDINSGNTIYF. In DNA form, the CDR3 reads TGCGCCAGCAGCTTGGATATAAATTCTGGAAACACCATATATTTT.

The rearrangement joins TRBV13 to TRBJ1-4; no clear D gene. The CDR3 covers 14 residues. Trimming removed 0 bases from V and 4 bases from J, with 6 bases in between. Germline CDR1 reads PRHDT; CDR2 reads FYEKMQ (reference sequence). CDR3: CASSLGQFNEKLFF. In nucleotides, the CDR3 is TGTGCCAGCAGCTTAGGCCAGTTTAATGAAAAACTGTTTTTT. Using reference TRBV13 and TRBJ1-4 for the parts outside the CDR3, the full variable domain is AAGVIQSPRHLIKEKRETATLKCYPIPRHDTVYWYQQGPGQDPQFLISFYEKMQSDKGSIPDRFSAQQFSDYHSELNMSSLELGDSALYFCASSLGQFNEKLFFGSGTQLSVL.

This clone was observed a single time. The chain carries TRBV11-3 and TRBJ2-7, with TRBD1 identical over 8 bases. The CDR3 length is 14 residues. V lost 5 bases and J lost 6; bases outside the gene matches: 9. Germline assignment: CDR1 SGHNT and CDR2 YENEEA. CDR3 DNA sequence: TGTGCCAGCAGCGCCGGACAGGGAACGCGCGAGCAGTACTTC. This codes for CASSAGQGTREQYF.

This clone appeared once. The rearrangement joins TRBV4-2 to TRBJ2-3; D is unresolved. V lost 4 bases and J 2 bases, leaving 16 bases between the germline ends. This CDR3 spans 16 amino acids. The germline V gene has CDR1 LGHNA and CDR2 YNFKEQ. The CDR3 region has the DNA TGTGCCAGCAGCCCAAGATTAGCTAGTATCACAGATACGCAGTATTTT. This translates into CASSPRLASITDTQYF.

The V call is TRBV3-1 (or the pseudogene TRBV3-2), the J call TRBJ1-5; D gene uncertain. CDR1 and CDR2 (germline): LGHDT, YNNKEL (reference sequence). V gave up 0 bases and J gave up 0 bases, with 9 bases separating them. This CDR3 has 16 amino acids. The CDR3 region has the DNA TGTGCCAGCAGCCAAGATTGGGGAGGTAGCAATCAGCCCCAGCATTTT. Its protein product is CASSQDWGGSNQPQHF.

The J gene is TRBJ1-3, the V gene TRBV6-5; D possibly corresponds to TRBD1 (6 bases). Germline CDR1 and CDR2: MNHEY and SVGAGI. The CDR3 length is 15 residues. V lost 8 bases, J lost 0 bases, and 14 bases lay in between. Written as DNA, the CDR3 is TGTGCCAGCGGGAGAGACAGGTCCTCTGGAAACACCATATATTTT. Amino acids: CASGRDRSSGNTIYF.

The chain links TRBV19 to TRBJ1-5, with TRBD1 matching over 8 bases. The CDR3 is 18 amino acids. Germline loops: CDR1 LNHDA, CDR2 SQIVND (reference sequence). V gave up 6 bases and J gave up 0 bases; unmatched junction bases: 13. In nucleotides, the CDR3 is TGTGCCAGTAGAGCCAGGGCAGGGGGCGGTTATAGCAATCAGCCCCAGCATTTT. Protein product: CASRARAGGGYSNQPQHF.

The chain carries TRBV7-8 and TRBJ2-2; perhaps TRBD2 as D (5 bases). The CDR3 has 19 amino acids. Trimming took 2 bases from V and 4 from J, leaving 23 bases between them. Germline-derived CDR1 and CDR2 are SGHVS and FQNEAQ. The CDR3 protein is CASSLKWRGLGESTGELFF. The CDR3 DNA reads as TGTGCCAGCAGCTTAAAATGGAGAGGGCTGGGAGAAAGCACCGGGGAGCTGTTTTTT.

The V call is TRBV10-3, the J call TRBJ1-1; TRBD1 agrees at 7 bases. After removal of 3 bases from V and 1 base from J, the junction contained 2 bases not matched to a gene. The CDR3 has 14 amino acids. Looked up from germline, CDR1 is ENHRY and CDR2 is SYGVKD. CDR3 nucleotide sequence: TGTGCCATCAGTGACGGGACAGCGAACACTGAAGCTTTCTTT. Translation gives CAISDGTANTEAFF.

The J gene is TRBJ1-2, the V gene TRBV19, with D perhaps TRBD1 (5 bases). The CDR3 contains 13 residues. Trimming pared 5 bases from V and 5 bases from J, leaving 12 bases between. In germline, CDR1 is LNHDA, CDR2 SQIVND (reference sequence). In DNA, the CDR3 is TGTGCCAGTAGTGTAAGGGGCAGGTATGGCTACACCTTC. Residues: CASSVRGRYGYTF.

The chain carries TRBV15 and TRBJ1-1, with no clear D. Trimming stripped 0 bases from V and 0 bases from J, with 11 bases between. Germline CDR1 and CDR2: LNHNV and YYDKDF (reference sequence). The CDR3 contains 16 residues. CDR3 DNA sequence: TGTGCCACCAGCAGAGATTTCGGGGAGATGAACACTGAAGCTTTCTTT. Translating gives CATSRDFGEMNTEAFF.

The chain has TRBV4-3 and TRBJ1-2; 7 positions match TRBD1. V shed 0 bases, J shed 8 bases, and the junction held 12 bases outside the gene matches. This CDR3 is 16 amino acids long. CDR1 and CDR2 (germline): LGHNA, YSLEER. In DNA, the CDR3 is TGCGCCAGCAGCCAAGATCTCATCTTCACAGGGGACGGCTACACCTTC. Amino acid sequence: CASSQDLIFTGDGYTF.

This rearrangement joins TRBV18 to TRBJ1-2; 7 bases align to TRBD1. Unmatched junction bases numbered 2, after V lost 5 bases and J lost 2 bases. The germline CDR1 and CDR2 sequences are KGHSH and LQKENI. The CDR3 consists of 13 residues. The CDR3 spells CASSSGQNYGYTF. CDR3 DNA: TGTGCCAGCTCATCGGGACAGAACTATGGCTACACCTTC.

The genes are TRBV29-1 and TRBJ1-2; 10 bases match TRBD1. V shed 5 bases, J shed 6 bases, and the junction held 6 bases outside the gene matches. CDR3 length: 13 residues. Germline CDR1 and CDR2: SQVTM and ANQGSEA. The CDR3 DNA follows: TGCAGCGTTACGACAGGGGGCTTAGATGGCTACACCTTC. Encoded protein: CSVTTGGLDGYTF. The full variable domain, in which reference TRBV29-1 and TRBJ1-2 provide the parts outside the CDR3, is SAVISQKPSRDICQRGTSLTIQCQVDSQVTMMFWYRQQPGQSLTLIATANQGSEATYESGFVIDKFPISRPNLTFSTLTVSNMSPEDSSIYLCSVTTGGLDGYTFGSGTRLTVV.

In this sample, this clone turned up once. The chain uses TRBV6-2 or TRBV6-3 and TRBJ2-3, with 7 bases identical to TRBD1. This CDR3 spans 13 amino acids. J lost 1 base, V lost 6 bases, and 1 base had no gene match. Germline CDR1 MNHEY, CDR2 SVGEGT. This CDR3 is CASSQGGTDTQYF. The CDR3 DNA reads TGTGCCAGCAGCCAGGGGGGCACAGATACGCAGTATTTT.

This chain links TRBV27 with TRBJ1-6; 10 bases fit TRBD1. This CDR3 has 16 residues. The germline V gene encodes CDR1 MNHEY and CDR2 SMNVEV (reference sequence). V lost 3 bases, J lost 9 bases, and 8 bases stayed unmatched. The CDR3 DNA follows: TGTGCCAGCAGTTTCATACCGGGACAGGGGACTTCACCCCTCCACTTT. Translation gives CASSFIPGQGTSPLHF.

The genes are TRBV27 and TRBJ1-6, with D possibly matching TRBD1 (5 bases). V was shortened by 5 bases and J by 5 bases, with 16 bases between the two germline ends. Per germline, CDR1 MNHEY and CDR2 SMNVEV (reference sequence). This CDR3 is built from 16 residues. As DNA, the CDR3 is TGTGCCAGCAGTGCACTGAACAGGTTCGATAATTCACCCCTCCACTTT. This sequence encodes CASSALNRFDNSPLHF.